Each of the 26 T cell receptor beta chains below was sequenced from the same sample in a study of T-cell reconstitution after alpha-beta-depleted transplantation in children. Using unique molecular identifiers, the investigators prepared the TCRbeta library. In TCRdb, the PCR reads were re-called with MiXCR into one record per CDR3 protein. The sample lists around 700,000 distinct CDR3 sequences, approximately 14% occurring once. The input for sequencing was PBMCs, taken before TCRalphabeta/CD19-depleted stem cell transplant. These receptors all come from a girl aged 2 to 9 with congenital amegakaryocytic thrombocytopenia, due to receive a stem cell transplant.

Many counts were recorded for this clonotype. This chain links TRBV20-1 with TRBJ2-1; 8 nucleotides agree with TRBD2. The CDR3 sequence is 14 residues long. Looked up from germline, CDR1 is DFQATT and CDR2 is SNEGSKA (reference sequence). Trimming at V came to 3 bases and at J to 9 bases, leaving 10 bases not matched to a gene. The CDR3 is CSASASGSGSEQFF. The CDR3 bases are TGCAGTGCTAGTGCCAGCGGGAGTGGGAGTGAGCAGTTCTTC.

The table lists this clonotype with many counts. The CDR3 nucleotides are TGTGCCTGGAGTGTACGCGGTGAGCAGTTCTTC. Encoded protein: CAWSVRGEQFF. The chain recombines TRBV30 with TRBJ2-1; D is uncertain. The CDR3 has 11 residues. The germline V gene encodes CDR1 GTSNPN and CDR2 SVGIG (reference sequence). V was pared by 0 bases and J by 9 bases, with 6 bases between.

V gene TRBV12-3 or TRBV12-4 combines with J gene TRBJ2-3; 10 bases agree with TRBD2. CDR3 size: 18 residues. The V and J ends lost 6 bases and 3 bases, in that order; junction bases with no gene match: 15. The CDR3 DNA reads as TGTGCCAGCAGCTCCCAAGCGGGAGGGCCGTTTGGGACAGATACGCAGTATTTT. This encodes CASSSQAGGPFGTDTQYF.

About this clonotype itself: The germline gene is not matched at one end of the junction; a read error may be the cause. The rearrangement joins TRBV20-1 to TRBJ2-7; TRBD2 agrees at 9 bases. This CDR3 spans 16 amino acids. Germline-derived CDR1 and CDR2 are DFQATT and SNEGSKA (reference sequence). For the CDR3, the DNA is TGCAGTGCTAGAGATATACGCGGGAGGGCCCTCTACGAGCCGTACTTC. Residues: CSARDIRGRALYEPYF.

This clonotype appeared many times. CDR3 DNA: TGCAGTGCTAGAGCGGGGGTAACCCCGTACCAAGAGACCCAGTACTTC. Protein sequence: CSARAGVTPYQETQYF. The chain carries TRBV20-1 and TRBJ2-5, with D perhaps TRBD2 (6 bases). Looked up from germline, CDR1 is DFQATT and CDR2 is SNEGSKA (reference sequence). V was trimmed by 1 base and J by 0 bases, leaving 15 bases between them. This CDR3 has 16 amino acids.

The sample holds a few counts of this clonotype. The CDR3 region is CASSLDLWDRAETQYF. The CDR3 bases are TGTGCCAGCAGCTTAGACTTATGGGACAGGGCTGAGACCCAGTACTTC. This rearrangement joins TRBV7-9 to TRBJ2-5, with 9 bases aligning to TRBD1. V dropped 1 base and J dropped 5; count of bases not matched to a gene: 8. Per the germline V gene, CDR1 is SEHNR and CDR2 is FQNEAQ (reference sequence). This CDR3 is 16 amino acids long.

This clonotype was found a few times. V gene TRBV5-1 combines with J gene TRBJ2-3, with D perhaps matching TRBD1 (5 bases). The V end was cut by 0 bases, the J end by 6 bases, with 23 bases between. This CDR3 comprises 18 residues. Germline-derived CDR1 and CDR2 are SGHRS and YFSETQ. CDR3 nucleotide sequence: TGCGCCAGCAGCTTGGCTCGATTCGGAGCAGGGAAAGAGGATACGCAGTATTTT. Its protein product is CASSLARFGAGKEDTQYF.

Note on this clonotype: One base away lies a much larger clone, so this may be a sequencing read error. The rearrangement links TRBV5-1 to TRBJ1-2; the D is unclear. Germline V gene lookup returns CDR1 SGHRS and CDR2 YFSETQ. The CDR3 contains 13 residues. CDR3 sequence: CASSLEGGYAYTF. The CDR3 DNA reads as TGCGCCAGCAGCTTGGAGGGAGGCTATGCCTACACCTTC.

V is TRBV29-1 and J is TRBJ2-1; no reliable D call. Germline V gene data show CDR1 as SQVTM and CDR2 as ANQGSEA. With 5 bases removed from V and 5 bases from J, the gap between germline ends came to 13 bases. The CDR3 spans 13 residues. In DNA form, the CDR3 reads TGCAGCGTTTTCAGTGACCACAACAATGAGCAGTTCTTC. Its translation is CSVFSDHNNEQFF.

This clonotype appeared many times. This sequence joins TRBV5-1 and TRBJ2-5, with D possibly matching TRBD2 (5 bases). Germline V gene sequence: CDR1 SGHRS, CDR2 YFSETQ. This CDR3 has 16 amino acids. Trimming cost V 4 bases and J 1 base, with 17 bases left between them. The CDR3 sequence: CASSDEVTLAQETQYF. CDR3 DNA: TGCGCCAGCAGCGACGAGGTTACGCTAGCCCAAGAGACCCAGTACTTC.

This clonotype was seen repeatedly, ten times or more. This rearrangement joins TRBV12-3 or TRBV12-4 to TRBJ2-3, with 12 bases matching TRBD2. The CDR3 is 15 amino acids. After removal of 5 bases from V and 4 bases from J, the junction contained 4 bases not matched to a gene. CDR3 nucleotides: TGTGCCAGCAGTCCACTAGCGGGAGGTTCAGATACGCAGTATTTT. This sequence encodes CASSPLAGGSDTQYF.

This clonotype was observed many times. The chain is built from TRBV5-1 and TRBJ2-1, with TRBD2 matching 7 bases. V lost 0 bases, J lost 0 bases, and 6 bases stayed unmatched. The length of the CDR3 is 17 residues. Germline CDR1 is SGHRS and CDR2 is YFSETQ. CDR3 loop: CASSLVGGASSYNEQFF. CDR3 nucleotides: TGCGCCAGCAGCTTGGTGGGAGGGGCCAGCTCCTACAATGAGCAGTTCTTC.

This clonotype was observed at least ten times. The V and J genes are TRBV12-3 or TRBV12-4 and TRBJ2-1; maybe TRBD2 (6 bases). The CDR3 has 13 amino acids. The CDR3 nucleotides are TGTGCTACGGGGAGGAATACCTACAATGAGCAGTTCTTC. Protein sequence: CATGRNTYNEQFF.

Only a few counts were recorded for this clonotype. This chain uses TRBV7-2 with TRBJ2-3, with TRBD2 matching 7 bases. CDR3 size: 17 residues. Looked up from germline, CDR1 is SGHTA and CDR2 is FQGNSA. V gave up 2 bases and J gave up 2 bases; unmatched junction bases: 10. CDR3 region: CASSLSLGGGLTDTQYF. The CDR3 DNA follows: TGTGCCAGCAGCTTAAGTCTTGGGGGAGGGCTCACAGATACGCAGTATTTT.

Of note for this clonotype: Given a much more abundant clone one base away, this may be a read error. The V gene is TRBV29-1, the J gene TRBJ2-7; the match to TRBD2 covers 8 bases. Germline V gives CDR1 SQVTM, CDR2 ANQGSEA. This CDR3 spans 14 amino acids. The CDR3 protein is CSVATSGGSYGQYF. The CDR3 region has the DNA TGCAGCGTCGCCACTAGCGGAGGATCCTACGGGCAGTACTTC.

This clonotype was seen a handful of times. V is TRBV18 and J is TRBJ1-5; D gene unclear. Looked up from germline, CDR1 is KGHSH and CDR2 is LQKENI. V was pared by 1 base and J by 4 bases, with 5 bases between. This CDR3 comprises 13 residues. DNA of the CDR3: TGTGCCAGCTCACCACGATCTAATCAGCCCCAGCATTTT. It is translated as CASSPRSNQPQHF.

The table lists this clonotype with many counts. V gene TRBV6-1 combines with J gene TRBJ2-7; D remains unclear. Germline V gene lookup returns CDR1 MNHNS and CDR2 SASEGT. V was shortened by 4 bases and J by 2 bases, with 12 bases between the two germline ends. The CDR3 totals 14 residues. CDR3 sequence: CASSGWAITYEQYF. The CDR3 region has the DNA TGTGCCAGCAGTGGATGGGCTATAACCTACGAGCAGTACTTC.

The chain recombines TRBV7-8 with TRBJ1-4; D is possibly TRBD1 (6 bases). The germline CDR1 and CDR2 sequences are SGHVS and FQNEAQ. Trimming removed 5 bases at V and 6 bases at J, with 13 bases between. The CDR3 has 14 residues. The CDR3 DNA is TGTGCCAGCAGCCAGACAGGTCCCCATGAAAAACTGTTTTTT. Residues: CASSQTGPHEKLFF.

The genes are TRBV7-2 and TRBJ2-1, with 7 positions matching TRBD2. The length of the CDR3 is 14 residues. The germline V gene has CDR1 SGHTA and CDR2 FQGNSA. V was pared by 5 bases and J by 5 bases, with 6 bases of the junction left unmatched. The DNA for the CDR3 is TGTGCCAGCAGCCGGACTAGTCAGCACAATGAGCAGTTCTTC. Amino acid sequence: CASSRTSQHNEQFF.

This sequence joins TRBV3-1 and TRBJ2-7; 11 bases map to TRBD2. The V gene end was trimmed by 3 bases and the J gene end by 3 bases; junction bases not matched to a gene: 7. The germline V gene has CDR1 LGHDT and CDR2 YNNKEL (reference sequence). The CDR3 runs 16 residues. CDR3 DNA sequence: TGTGCCAGCAGCCACTCCACTAGCGGGAGTATCTACGAGCAGTACTTC. Translation: CASSHSTSGSIYEQYF.

This sequence joins TRBV10-3 and TRBJ2-5; a weak D match, TRBD1 (6 bases). The V gene's germline CDR1 is ENHRY and CDR2 SYGVKD. There are 15 residues in the CDR3. The ends were cut back, 2 bases at V and 4 bases at J, with 14 bases in the middle. CDR3 in amino acids: CAISEGTRAGETQYF. CDR3 nucleotides: TGTGCCATCAGTGAGGGGACAAGGGCTGGAGAGACCCAGTACTTC.

This clonotype occurred many times. This sequence joins TRBV20-1 and TRBJ1-2, with unresolved D. CDR1 is DFQATT and CDR2 is SNEGSKA in the germline V gene (reference sequence). The V end lost 1 base, the J end lost 0 bases, and 3 bases lay between the germline ends. The CDR3 is made up of 12 amino acids. The CDR3 region has the DNA TGCAGTGCTAGAGCTCCTAACTATGGCTACACCTTC. It translates to CSARAPNYGYTF.

This clonotype occurred many times. The J gene is TRBJ1-2, the V gene TRBV29-1; 8 bases fit TRBD1. V was clipped by 7 bases and J by 3 bases; unmatched bases: 1. Germline CDR1 and CDR2: SQVTM and ANQGSEA. There are 11 residues in the CDR3. The CDR3 loop is CSADRDYGYTF. CDR3 bases: TGCAGCGCGGACAGGGACTATGGCTACACCTTC.

This clonotype was picked up a small number of times. The gene calls are TRBV30 and TRBJ2-5; the D gene is possibly TRBD2 (6 bases). This CDR3 is 16 amino acids long. Germline assignment: CDR1 GTSNPN and CDR2 SVGIG (reference sequence). V gave up 1 base and J gave up 4 bases, with 19 bases separating them. As DNA, the CDR3 is TGTGCCTGGAGTGCCCCAGAGACTAGACGCTTAGAGACCCAGTACTTC. Protein product: CAWSAPETRRLETQYF.

The chain uses TRBV5-6 and TRBJ2-1; D remains ambiguous. CDR3 size: 13 residues. V was shortened by 2 bases and J by 14 bases, with 17 bases between the two germline ends. Germline loops: CDR1 SGHDT, CDR2 YYEEEE. Here the CDR3 DNA reads TGTGCCAGCAGCTTTTTAACAGAGCGAGGCGAGTTCTTC. It translates to CASSFLTERGEFF.

The rearrangement joins TRBV5-6 to TRBJ2-4; D unresolved. Germline V gene lookup returns CDR1 SGHDT and CDR2 YYEEEE. CDR3 length: 19 residues. Trimming shortened V by 0 bases and J by 0 bases, and 19 bases separated the two germline ends. The DNA of the CDR3 is TGTGCCAGCAGCTTGGCTGGCCCAAGACTTTCCCTAGCCAAAAACATTCAGTACTTC. Translation gives CASSLAGPRLSLAKNIQYF.